This TCR beta chain was found in a study of blood T cell repertoires in COVID-19. This clone was detected only a few times. Repertoires were generated with immunoSEQ multiplex PCR, while TCRdb's copy carries only in-frame clones and drops some. The sample has approximately 160,000 clones, around 80% seen once. This CDR3 comprises 15 residues. Trimming cost V 4 bases and J 3 bases; bases outside gene matches: 4. Germline V gene sequence: CDR1 KGHDR, CDR2 SFDVKD. What was sequenced was peripheral blood. The clonotype comes from a man between 60 and 70 years old with acute or convalescent COVID-19. The chain recombines TRBV24-1 with TRBJ1-2; 10 bases agree with TRBD1. CDR3 region: CATSEGTGVDYGYTF. CDR3 nucleotides: TGTGCCACCAGTGAAGGGACAGGGGTCGACTATGGCTACACCTTC.